This T cell receptor beta chain appears in the sequencing data of a study of cytomegalovirus exposure and HLA in healthy donors. Study in general: The platform used for the 110 or so validation repertoires matched that of the 500 to 850 first-cohort repertoires, a later analysis reported.

Data came from immunoSEQ multiplex PCR; TCRdb stores just in-frame clones and leaves some out. The sample comprises around 170,000 clones, more than 70% of which are singletons, and approximately 3.1% rests with the top ten. This CDR3 has 16 amino acids. Trimming shortened V by 4 bases and J by 0 bases, and 13 bases separated the two germline ends. Germline V CDR1 and CDR2: SNHLY, FYNNEI. Whole-study findings and limits: Overall, approximately 150 TCR beta chains were annotated as cytomegalovirus-associated. Subsequent analysis found a tendency for first-cohort TCR clusters to co-occur within the 120 or so validation repertoires.

This clone was observed a single time. What it recognizes is unknown. Other DNA sequences in this sample translate to the same CDR3. The V call is TRBV2, the J call TRBJ2-1; D gene ambiguous. The source is a man between 18 and 29 years old in good health and CMV-seronegative. Sequencing input: PBMCs. The CDR3, as DNA: TGTGCCAGCAGTGTGCCCCCTGCGAGCTCCTACAATGAGCAGTTCTTC. Residues: CASSVPPASSYNEQFF.